These 15 T cell receptor beta chains came from one sample sequenced in a study of T-cell reconstitution after alpha-beta-depleted transplantation in children. The library targeted TCRbeta and was prepared with unique molecular identifiers. TCRdb re-called the PCR reads through MiXCR, storing one row per CDR3 protein. The profile shows about 540,000 distinct CDR3 sequences, around 18% of them singletons. The sequencing used PBMCs from the stem cell graft donor, collected from the stem cell graft. Receptors originate from a human donor who donated a stem cell graft to a child with acute lymphoblastic leukemia.

V usage is TRBV2 and J usage is TRBJ2-7; D gene ambiguous. V was trimmed by 2 bases and J by 5 bases, leaving 10 bases between them. Germline V gene lookup returns CDR1 SNHLY and CDR2 FYNNEI. The CDR3 spans 13 residues. The DNA for the CDR3 is TGTGCCAGCAGTGAACTGTTTGGGGACGAGCAGTACTTC. This codes for CASSELFGDEQYF.

This clonotype was seen a handful of times. V is TRBV20-1 and J is TRBJ2-7; 9 bases agree with TRBD2. V lost 3 bases and J lost 4; bases outside the gene matches: 13. CDR1 DFQATT and CDR2 SNEGSKA come from the germline V gene (reference sequence). This CDR3 region has 16 residues. The CDR3 DNA reads as TGCAGTGCTAGGGATTTTGGCGGGAGGGACTTTTACGAGCAGTACTTC. Translated, it gives CSARDFGGRDFYEQYF.

This clonotype came up a few times. J is TRBJ2-7 and V is TRBV12-3 or TRBV12-4, with 14 nucleotides matching TRBD2. V gave up 4 bases and J gave up 3 bases; unmatched junction bases: 5. The CDR3 has 16 amino acids. The CDR3 DNA reads TGTGCCAGCAGTTCGGGACTAGCGGGAGTAGGCTACGAGCAGTACTTC. This gives the protein CASSSGLAGVGYEQYF.

The chain carries TRBV7-6 and TRBJ2-2; 9 bases map to TRBD2. Germline V gene data show CDR1 as SGHVS and CDR2 as FNYEAQ. The CDR3 length is 19 residues. Trimming at V came to 1 base and at J to 0 bases, leaving 9 bases not matched to a gene. The CDR3, as DNA: TGTGCCAGCAGCTTAGAGGCTAGCGGGGTCGATGCGAACACCGGGGAGCTGTTTTTT. Translation: CASSLEASGVDANTGELFF.

V and J are TRBV5-5 and TRBJ2-7, with D possibly matching TRBD1 (6 bases). Germline V gene sequence: CDR1 SGHKS, CDR2 YYEKEE (reference sequence). The V end was cut by 0 bases, the J end by 13 bases, with 20 bases between. This CDR3 contains 14 residues. CDR3 bases: TGTGCCAGCAGCTTGGACCAGGGGTTGGGTGGGGTTTACTTC. Residues: CASSLDQGLGGVYF.

The chain recombines TRBV5-1 with TRBJ2-1; 7 bases align to TRBD2. The CDR3 runs to 16 residues. CDR1 and CDR2 from the germline V gene are SGHRS and YFSETQ. V shed 4 bases, J shed 3 bases, and the junction held 10 bases outside the gene matches. In nucleotides, the CDR3 is TGCGCCAGCAGCCCCCGGCAGCTAGCGGACTACAATGAGCAGTTCTTC. Its translation is CASSPRQLADYNEQFF.

The chain is built from TRBV5-1 and TRBJ1-4, with D tentatively TRBD1 (6 bases). In germline, CDR1 is SGHRS, CDR2 YFSETQ. The CDR3 runs 15 residues. The germline V and J ends were trimmed by 1 base and 6 bases, with 13 bases remaining between them. The CDR3 loop is CASSLLSGADEKLFF. The CDR3 nucleotides are TGCGCCAGCAGCTTGCTGTCAGGGGCGGATGAAAAACTGTTTTTT. Drawing the rest from reference TRBV5-1 and TRBJ1-4, the complete variable domain is KAGVTQTPRYLIKTRGQQVTLSCSPISGHRSVSWYQQTPGQGLQFLFEYFSETQRNKGNFPGRFSGRQFSNSRSEMNVSTLELGDSALYLCASSLLSGADEKLFFGSGTQLSVL.

The chain links TRBV7-2 to TRBJ1-2, with D unclear. This CDR3 region has 14 residues. Germline CDR1 reads SGHTA; CDR2 reads FQGNSA. Trimming removed 0 bases at V and 4 bases at J, with 9 bases between. The CDR3 DNA reads TGTGCCAGCAGCTTAGCGTACGGGCCCTATGGCTACACCTTC. This gives the protein CASSLAYGPYGYTF.

The chain has TRBV10-1 and TRBJ2-2; 10 nucleotides line up with TRBD2. The CDR3 totals 16 residues. Per the germline V gene, CDR1 is WNHNN and CDR2 is SYGVQD (reference sequence). Unmatched junction bases numbered 7, after V lost 3 bases and J lost 6 bases. CDR3 in amino acids: CASSDLSGRVPGELFF. CDR3 DNA sequence: TGCGCCAGCAGTGACTTAAGCGGGAGGGTGCCCGGGGAGCTGTTTTTT.

This clonotype was observed a few times. The CDR3 DNA reads as TGCGCCAGCAGCTTGGAAGGCTTCGGCGGGGAGCTGTTTTTT. It yields the protein CASSLEGFGGELFF. The chain recombines TRBV5-1 with TRBJ2-2, with no clear D. CDR3 size: 14 residues. CDR1 and CDR2 (germline): SGHRS, YFSETQ. V lost 0 bases to trimming and J lost 7 bases, with 10 bases between them. The full variable domain, rest sourced from reference TRBV5-1 and TRBJ2-2, is KAGVTQTPRYLIKTRGQQVTLSCSPISGHRSVSWYQQTPGQGLQFLFEYFSETQRNKGNFPGRFSGRQFSNSRSEMNVSTLELGDSALYLCASSLEGFGGELFFGEGSRLTVL.

This chain connects TRBV7-7 to TRBJ2-2, with TRBD1 matching 7 bases. CDR3 length: 16 residues. V was clipped by 5 bases and J by 14 bases; unmatched bases: 20. Germline loops: CDR1 SSHAT, CDR2 FNYEAQ (reference sequence). For the CDR3, the DNA is TGTGCCAGCAGCCTCTTGCCGAAGAGGACAGGATTAGACCTGTTTTTT. It encodes CASSLLPKRTGLDLFF.

This clonotype showed up just a few times. The rearrangement links TRBV4-1 to TRBJ2-3, with D perhaps TRBD2 (5 bases). Germline V CDR1 and CDR2: MGHRA, YSYEKL. Trimming stripped 9 bases from V and 1 base from J, with 14 bases between. The CDR3 runs 14 residues. In nucleotides, the CDR3 is TGCGCCAGTCGTGAGGGCCGTGGCACAGATACGCAGTATTTT. It is translated as CASREGRGTDTQYF.

The chain carries TRBV19 and TRBJ2-1; 9 nucleotides match TRBD2. Trimming removed 7 bases from V and 7 bases from J; junction bases left unmatched: 11. The V gene's germline CDR1 is LNHDA and CDR2 SQIVND (reference sequence). CDR3 length: 15 residues. This CDR3 reads CASKRLAGMVNEQFF. CDR3 sequence (DNA): TGTGCCAGTAAGCGGCTAGCGGGAATGGTTAATGAGCAGTTCTTC.

This clonotype was detected only a few times. The chain is built from TRBV5-1 and TRBJ2-1; 14 bases are shared with TRBD2. V shed 3 bases, J shed 9 bases, and the junction held 5 bases outside the gene matches. This CDR3 region has 15 residues. Germline values: CDR1 SGHRS, CDR2 YFSETQ. In DNA form, the CDR3 reads TGCGCCAGCAGCTCAGGGACTAGCGGGAGAGTTGAGCAGTTCTTC. Protein sequence: CASSSGTSGRVEQFF.

The chain is built from TRBV29-1 and TRBJ2-6, with 11 positions matching TRBD2. V lost 4 bases and J lost 0; bases outside the gene matches: 2. CDR1 is SQVTM, CDR2 ANQGSEA, per germline. CDR3 length: 16 residues. The CDR3, as DNA: TGCAGCGTTGCACTAGCGGGGGACTCTGGGGCCAACGTCCTGACTTTC. Translated: CSVALAGDSGANVLTF.